These T cell receptor beta chains were read from a single sample in a study of shared clonotypes between healthy human individuals. TCRdb's copy holds only in-frame clones and misses some; the assay was immunoSEQ multiplex PCR. The sample records 470,000 or so clones, roughly 80% being singletons. The sequencing input was PBMCs. The source of these receptors is a woman aged 40 to 55 in good health. Some clones in this sample may be carry-over from other donors' samples. Each CDR3 is given without its conserved first and last residue. Clone size is not always given. Where it is, it says once, few, many or a class for expanded clones.

TRBJ2-5,TRBV30,NA,AWGKGGVETQY
TRBJ2-3,TRBV5-1,NA,ASSLGTSGPSTDTQY
TRBJ2-3,TRBV5-1,NA,ASSLGAGSTDTQY
TRBJ1-1,TRBV14,few,ASKEGAVNTEAF
TRBJ1-1,TRBV2,NA,ASSLADTIRAF
TRBJ2-2,TRBV9,NA,ASSVGAGRGTGELF
TRBJ2-1,TRBV6-6,few,ASSSSPTAGYNEQF
TRBJ1-2,TRBV28,NA,ASSSGPHNYGYT
TRBJ1-1,TRBV28,NA,ASSLPTAPSGIGAF
TRBJ1-4,TRBV30,NA,AWRAGRATNEKLF
TRBJ2-7,TRBV7-3,NA,ASSPGTGDYEQY
TRBJ1-1,TRBV5-1,NA,ASSLATGHEAEAF
TRBJ2-4,TRBV28,NA,ASSSPPHLAKNIQY
TRBJ1-2,TRBV7-2,many,ASSPMWQGSGYT
TRBJ1-1,TRBV13,NA,ASLSTVNTEAF
TRBJ2-2,TRBV7-3,NA,ASSHSSGATGELF
TRBJ1-5,TRBV10-2,NA,ASSQTGSQPQH
TRBJ1-3,TRBV7-2,few,ASSPGTVSGNTIY
TRBJ2-1,TRBV29-1,NA,SVANNEQF
TRBJ2-4,TRBV11-1,NA,ASSLLAGAGNIQY
TRBJ1-1,TRBV5-6,NA,ASSLVRGTEAF
TRBJ1-3,TRBV28,NA,ASIKRPVSGNTIY
TRBJ1-1,TRBV9,NA,ASSVGRMNTEAF
TRBJ2-5,TRBV5-6,NA,ASSKDRGETQY
TRBJ2-3,TRBV9,NA,ASSVGGTNTDTQY
TRBJ2-1,TRBV4-1,NA,ASSQDPGPYNEQF
TRBJ1-6,TRBV9,many,ASSVQPDGGGSPLH
TRBJ1-4,TRBV4-1,NA,ASSPRQAQTTNEKLF
TRBJ1-4,TRBV7-8,few,ASSPTRGAEKLF
TRBJ2-1,TRBV7-9,once,ASPSGPNEQF
TRBJ2-7,TRBV2,NA,ASIRDRSYEQY
TRBJ1-1,TRBV30,few,AWSAMMNTEAF
TRBJ1-1,TRBV19,once,ASSIGDRGRWTEAF
TRBJ1-4,TRBV7-9,NA,ASSVGQGNEKLF
TRBJ1-2,TRBV7-9,NA,ASTHMGQGAVGYT
TRBJ1-5,TRBV5-6,NA,ASSLALGQAVIENQPQH
TRBJ1-2,TRBV28,NA,ASSYPRGHLAYT
TRBJ1-5,TRBV7-2,once,ASSFTIGEQPQH
TRBJ2-1,TRBV14,NA,ASSSFSGASYNEQF
TRBJ2-2,TRBV5-1,few,ASSLGPGELF
TRBJ2-6,TRBV4-3,once,ASSQDGGSSGANVLT
TRBJ1-1,TRBV7-3,few,ASSLDRVNTEAF